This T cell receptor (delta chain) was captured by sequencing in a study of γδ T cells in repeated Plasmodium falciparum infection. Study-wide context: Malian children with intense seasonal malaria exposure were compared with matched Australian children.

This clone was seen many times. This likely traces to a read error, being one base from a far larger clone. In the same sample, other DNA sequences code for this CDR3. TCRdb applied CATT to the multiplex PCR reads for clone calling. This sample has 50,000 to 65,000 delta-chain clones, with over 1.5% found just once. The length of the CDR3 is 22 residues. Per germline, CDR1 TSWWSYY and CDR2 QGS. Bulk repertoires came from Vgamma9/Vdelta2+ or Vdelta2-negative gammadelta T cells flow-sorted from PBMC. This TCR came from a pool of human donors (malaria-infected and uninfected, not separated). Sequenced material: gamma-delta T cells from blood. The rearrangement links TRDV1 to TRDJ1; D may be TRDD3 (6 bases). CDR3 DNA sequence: TGTGCCCTTAACAATTTAAGGGAGGCCTCCTGGAGCGGGGATGGAGGGACCGATAAACTCATCTTT. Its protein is CALNNLREASWSGDGGTDKLIF.